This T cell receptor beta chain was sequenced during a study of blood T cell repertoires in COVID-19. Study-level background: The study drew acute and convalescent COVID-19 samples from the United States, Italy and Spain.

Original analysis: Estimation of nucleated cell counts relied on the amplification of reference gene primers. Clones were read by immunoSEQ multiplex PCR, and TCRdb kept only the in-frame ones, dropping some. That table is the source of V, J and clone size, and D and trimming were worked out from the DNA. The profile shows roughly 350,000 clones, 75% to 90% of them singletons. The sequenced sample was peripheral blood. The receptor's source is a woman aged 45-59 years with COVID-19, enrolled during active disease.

CDR3: CARSLPGAGEKLFF. The CDR3 DNA reads TGTGCCAGAAGCTTGCCAGGGGCTGGGGAAAAACTGTTTTTT. V gene TRBV5-3 combines with J gene TRBJ1-4, with TRBD1 as a possible D gene (6 bases). TRBV5-3 is labeled an ORF, and its function is uncertain. V lost 1 base and J 8 bases, leaving 12 bases between the germline ends. The CDR3 runs 14 residues.